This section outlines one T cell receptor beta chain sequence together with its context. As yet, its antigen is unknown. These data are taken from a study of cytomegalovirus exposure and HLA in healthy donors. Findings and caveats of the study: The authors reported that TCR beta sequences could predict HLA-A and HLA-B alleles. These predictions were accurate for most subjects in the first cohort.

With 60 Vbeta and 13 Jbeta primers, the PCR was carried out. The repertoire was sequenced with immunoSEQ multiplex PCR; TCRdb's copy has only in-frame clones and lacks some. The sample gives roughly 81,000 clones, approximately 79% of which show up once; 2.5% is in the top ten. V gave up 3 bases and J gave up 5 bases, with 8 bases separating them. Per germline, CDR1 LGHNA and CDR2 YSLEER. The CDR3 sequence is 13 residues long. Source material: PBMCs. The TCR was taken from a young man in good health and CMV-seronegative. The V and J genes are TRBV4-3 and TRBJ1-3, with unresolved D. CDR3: CASSQEVRNTIYF. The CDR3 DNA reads TGCGCCAGCAGCCAGGAGGTCAGAAACACCATATATTTT.